This T cell receptor (beta chain) was sequenced during a study of CD8+ T cells in alopecia areata. Whole-study context: Treated patients were given oral tofacitinib, which was dosed at 5 to 10 mg twice daily. Study findings and constraints: Patients shared TCRs less clearly than mice did, possibly for HLA-related reasons. Scalp clonality and expanded CD8+ clones among the top 100 showed significant decreases with tofacitinib.

Treatment of the sample: oral pan-JAK inhibitor, 5-10 mg twice daily. PBMCs provided sorted CD4+ and CD8+ T cells. RNA, once extracted, was reverse transcribed into cDNA for use as the sequencing template. The assay was immunoSEQ multiplex PCR, and TCRdb's table has in-frame clones only and misses some. The sample holds more than 90,000 clones, 60% to 65% seen once. The CDR3 has 13 residues. Looked up from germline, CDR1 is SGHRS and CDR2 is YFSETQ. Trimming cost V 4 bases and J 3 bases; bases outside gene matches: 2. Comments on this clone: Its antigen is currently unknown.

This material consisted of CD8+ T cells sorted from blood, taken at week 4, from a patient treated with tofacitinib. This clonotype was obtained from a human donor with alopecia areata. The V and J genes are TRBV5-1 and TRBJ2-7; 9 bases agree with TRBD1. In DNA form, the CDR3 reads TGCGCCAGCAGCACAGGGGGCGACTACGAGCAGTACTTC. Protein: CASSTGGDYEQYF.